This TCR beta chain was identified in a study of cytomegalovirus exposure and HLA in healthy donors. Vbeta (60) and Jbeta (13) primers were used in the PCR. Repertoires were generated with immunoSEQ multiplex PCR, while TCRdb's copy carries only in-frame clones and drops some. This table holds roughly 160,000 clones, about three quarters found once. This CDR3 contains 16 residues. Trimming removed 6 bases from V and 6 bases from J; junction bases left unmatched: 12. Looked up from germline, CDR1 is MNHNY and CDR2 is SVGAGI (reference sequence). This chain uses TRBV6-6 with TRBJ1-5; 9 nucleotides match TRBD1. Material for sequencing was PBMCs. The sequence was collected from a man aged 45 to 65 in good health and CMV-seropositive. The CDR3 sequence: CASSKSGQGLAQPQHF. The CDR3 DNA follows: TGTGCCAGCAGCAAAAGCGGACAGGGGTTGGCTCAGCCCCAGCATTTT.